This T cell receptor beta chain originates from a study of T-cell reconstitution after alpha-beta-depleted transplantation in children. The CDR3 is made up of 18 amino acids. Germline lookup yields CDR1 SGHKS and CDR2 YYEKEE (reference sequence). Trimming cost V 0 bases and J 5 bases, with 21 bases left between them. Unique molecular identifiers were built into the TCRbeta library. Each CDR3 protein gets one entry after TCRdb re-called the PCR reads with MiXCR. The sample carries 200,000 to 250,000 distinct CDR3 sequences, about 8.4% recorded once. This clonotype turned up a few times. This receptor was identified in a male patient aged 2 to 10 who had a stem cell transplant for acute myeloid leukemia, so the T cells may come from the graft donor. The sample in question was PBMCs, mostly from graft donor cells, obtained 360 days after TCRalphabeta/CD19-depleted stem cell transplant. V gene TRBV5-5 combines with J gene TRBJ2-1, with D possibly TRBD1 on 6 matching bases. The CDR3 spells CASSLGGYRAFKDNEQFF. For the CDR3, the DNA is TGTGCCAGCAGCTTGGGGGGGTACAGGGCCTTCAAGGACAATGAGCAGTTCTTC.